These 27 T cell receptor beta chains came from one sample sequenced in a study of shared clonotypes between healthy human individuals. Here immunoSEQ multiplex PCR was the method, and the copy in TCRdb shows in-frame clones only, minus some. The sample carries around 450,000 clones, around 79% recorded once. The sample was PBMCs. These receptors all come from a middle-aged woman in good health. Some clones in this sample may be carry-over from other donors' samples.

This clone has a handful of counts. The CDR3 here is CASSLDSQGFYEQYF. Here the CDR3 DNA reads TGTGCCAGCAGCTTAGATTCTCAGGGTTTTTACGAGCAGTACTTC. The chain couples TRBV11-2 to TRBJ2-7; a weak D match, TRBD1 (5 bases). Germline CDR1 SGHAT, CDR2 FQNNGV. V lost 0 bases to trimming and J lost 4 bases, with 13 bases between them. The CDR3 runs to 15 residues.

This clone was counted a single time. The chain is built from TRBV30 and TRBJ2-7; 7 bases line up with TRBD2. This CDR3 has 14 amino acids. Germline loops: CDR1 GTSNPN, CDR2 SVGIG (reference sequence). The ends lost 4 bases at V and 4 bases at J; junction bases unmatched: 10. CDR3 DNA: TGTGCCTGGACGCGGGCGGGAGCTCCGTACGAGCAGTACTTC. Amino acid sequence: CAWTRAGAPYEQYF.

CDR3 in DNA: TGCAGCGTTGGCCCAGGGGGTCGCCACGAGCAGTACTTC. It encodes CSVGPGGRHEQYF. V is TRBV29-1 and J is TRBJ2-7, with TRBD1 identical over 7 bases. Germline CDR1 SQVTM, CDR2 ANQGSEA. The junction had 8 bases not matched to a gene; V was cut back by 4 bases and J by 5 bases. This CDR3 has 13 residues.

This chain uses TRBV6-5 with TRBJ2-3, with D possibly TRBD2 on 5 matching bases. Germline V lookup: CDR1 MNHEY, CDR2 SVGAGI. Trimming took 0 bases from V and 4 from J, leaving 14 bases between them. CDR3 length: 16 amino acids. In nucleotides, the CDR3 is TGTGCCAGCAGTTACTCGGCCGGGATGGGCCCAGATACGCAGTATTTT. This encodes CASSYSAGMGPDTQYF.

A single count supports this clone. V gene TRBV5-6 combines with J gene TRBJ2-7; TRBD2 might be the D (6 bases). CDR1 and CDR2 (germline): SGHDT, YYEEEE. Deletions cut 5 bases from V and 5 bases from J, with 14 bases between. The CDR3 has 13 amino acids. The CDR3 loop is CASSSGVRHEQYF. CDR3 DNA sequence: TGTGCCAGCAGTTCGGGGGTCCGACACGAGCAGTACTTC.

V and J are TRBV12-2 and TRBJ2-7. TRBV12-2 has pseudogene status. This CDR3 has 16 amino acids. The CDR3, as DNA: TGTGCAAGTCACCTTCTTTTTTCGGGCGAAGCCTACGAGCAGTACTTC. Protein sequence: CASHLLFSGEAYEQYF.

The rearrangement uses TRBV4-2 and TRBJ1-2; 11 bases map to TRBD1. This CDR3 contains 15 residues. Trimming removed 4 bases from V and 5 bases from J; junction bases left unmatched: 6. The germline V gene encodes CDR1 LGHNA and CDR2 YNFKEQ. The CDR3 loop reads CASSRGQGAGYGYTF. In nucleotides, the CDR3 is TGTGCCAGCAGCCGCGGACAGGGGGCGGGGTATGGCTACACCTTC.

The V and J genes are TRBV4-2 and TRBJ2-3; TRBD2 matches at 10 bases. This CDR3 has 17 amino acids. V gave up 0 bases and J gave up 4 bases; unmatched junction bases: 7. CDR1 and CDR2 from the germline V gene are LGHNA and YNFKEQ. In DNA, the CDR3 is TGTGCCAGCAGCCAAGAGGCCGGTAGCGGGAGGTCAGATACGCAGTATTTT. Protein sequence: CASSQEAGSGRSDTQYF.

The chain links TRBV30 to TRBJ1-4, with D unresolved. Trimming shortened V by 0 bases and J by 0 bases, and 17 bases separated the two germline ends. Germline V gene sequence: CDR1 GTSNPN, CDR2 SVGIG (reference sequence). The length of the CDR3 is 18 residues. The chain's CDR3 is CAWSVYFSRVATNEKLFF. CDR3 coding DNA: TGTGCCTGGAGTGTATACTTTAGTCGAGTTGCAACTAATGAAAAACTGTTTTTT.

The chain carries TRBV28 and TRBJ2-2; TRBD2 aligns across 14 bases. The CDR3 sequence is 16 residues long. After removal of 6 bases from V and 8 bases from J, the junction contained 8 bases not matched to a gene. CDR1 MDHEN and CDR2 SYDVKM come from the germline V gene. CDR3 DNA sequence: TGTGCCAGCAGCCCGGGACTAGCGGGAGAATTGGGGGAGCTGTTTTTT. This translates into CASSPGLAGELGELFF.

The rearrangement links TRBV6-1 to TRBJ2-1; 11 bases are a match to TRBD2. The junction had 11 bases not matched to a gene; V was cut back by 4 bases and J by 9 bases. CDR3 size: 16 residues. The germline gives CDR1 MNHNS, CDR2 SASEGT. CDR3 sequence (DNA): TGTGCCAGCAGTGGCTATCCTAGCGGGAGGCCAGGTGAGCAGTTCTTC. It codes for CASSGYPSGRPGEQFF.

This clone was recorded only once. V and J are TRBV6-1 and TRBJ2-5; D is possibly TRBD2 (5 bases). The ends were cut back, 4 bases at V and 0 bases at J, with 6 bases in the middle. The CDR3 is 13 residues long. Germline loops: CDR1 MNHNS, CDR2 SASEGT. CDR3: CASSVAYQETQYF. The DNA of the CDR3 is TGTGCCAGCAGTGTAGCGTACCAAGAGACCCAGTACTTC.

The chain joins TRBV28 to TRBJ2-2; 9 bases are shared with TRBD2. Per germline, CDR1 MDHEN and CDR2 SYDVKM. The CDR3 runs to 13 residues. J was trimmed by 7 bases and V by 8 bases; bases with no gene match: 5. The CDR3 is CASRAGGIGELFF. CDR3 in DNA: TGTGCCAGCCGAGCGGGAGGAATCGGGGAGCTGTTTTTT.

The chain combines TRBV2 with TRBJ1-2; 11 nucleotides match TRBD1. The V gene's germline CDR1 is SNHLY and CDR2 FYNNEI. The CDR3 has 16 residues. The junction had 10 bases not matched to a gene; V was cut back by 6 bases and J by 4 bases. DNA for the CDR3: TGTGCCAGCAGGGTTAGGGGACAGGGGGTAACCTATGGCTACACCTTC. It encodes CASRVRGQGVTYGYTF.

This chain links TRBV4-3 with TRBJ2-1; the match to TRBD2 covers 9 bases. Germline V lookup: CDR1 LGHNA, CDR2 YSLEER. V lost 0 bases, J lost 3 bases, and 9 bases stayed unmatched. CDR3 length equals 18 residues. The chain's CDR3 is CASSQDYRGREVYNEQFF. CDR3 coding DNA: TGCGCCAGCAGCCAAGATTACCGCGGGAGGGAGGTCTACAATGAGCAGTTCTTC.

The J gene is TRBJ2-7, the V gene TRBV11-2; the match to TRBD2 covers 7 bases. This CDR3 has 16 amino acids. CDR1 SGHAT and CDR2 FQNNGV come from the germline V gene. Trimming removed 3 bases from V and 2 bases from J; junction bases left unmatched: 10. The CDR3 spells CASSFWEGSLAYEQYF. CDR3 nucleotide sequence: TGTGCCAGCAGCTTTTGGGAGGGGTCACTTGCCTACGAGCAGTACTTC.

V gene TRBV29-1 combines with J gene TRBJ2-7; possible D gene TRBD1, 5 bases. Germline loops: CDR1 SQVTM, CDR2 ANQGSEA. Between the trimmed V and J ends, which lost 4 bases and 1 base, there was a span of 11 bases. The CDR3 sequence is 13 residues long. The CDR3 reads CSVGTSASYEQYF. DNA of the CDR3: TGCAGCGTTGGGACAAGCGCTTCCTACGAGCAGTACTTC.

V usage is TRBV7-9 and J usage is TRBJ1-1, with 7 bases lining up with TRBD1. The CDR3 contains 17 residues. Germline trimming cut 3 bases from V and 7 bases from J; bases unmatched to any gene: 17. Germline V CDR1 and CDR2: SEHNR, FQNEAQ (reference sequence). As DNA, the CDR3 is TGTGCCAGCAGCTTTGGAGGTCAGGGGGTCATAGGTATTGAAGCTTTCTTT. Protein sequence: CASSFGGQGVIGIEAFF.

The chain couples TRBV5-5 to TRBJ2-7; tentative D call: TRBD2 (5 bases). Trimming removed 4 bases from V and 4 bases from J, with 12 bases in between. There are 13 residues in the CDR3. CDR1 is SGHKS, CDR2 YYEKEE, per germline (reference sequence). CDR3 amino acids: CASSIRGWYEQYF. The DNA for the CDR3 is TGTGCCAGCAGCATACGGGGTTGGTACGAGCAGTACTTC.

The V and J genes are TRBV4-1 and TRBJ1-1; TRBD1 might be the D (5 bases). Trimming cost V 4 bases and J 5 bases, with 11 bases left between them. The CDR3 runs 13 residues. CDR1 and CDR2 from the germline V gene are MGHRA and YSYEKL. The CDR3 DNA reads as TGCGCCAGCAGCCTCGGGGAGGGGACTGAAGCTTTCTTT. It is translated as CASSLGEGTEAFF.

This clone was recorded a few times. The chain links TRBV7-2 to TRBJ2-7, with D perhaps TRBD1 (5 bases). This CDR3 region has 13 residues. V lost 0 bases, J lost 5 bases, and 8 bases lay in between. CDR1 SGHTA and CDR2 FQGNSA come from the germline V gene. CDR3: CASSLAGANEQYF. Here the CDR3 DNA reads TGTGCCAGCAGCTTAGCAGGGGCCAACGAGCAGTACTTC. Full variable domain (outside the CDR3, taken from reference TRBV7-2 and TRBJ2-7): GAGVSQSPSNKVTEKGKDVELRCDPISGHTALYWYRQSLGQGLEFLIYFQGNSAPDKSGLPSDRFSAERTGGSVSTLTIQRTQQEDSAVYLCASSLAGANEQYFGPGTRLTVT.

This clone was counted once. V is TRBV28 and J is TRBJ2-7; maybe TRBD1 (5 bases). The CDR3 is 13 amino acids. The germline V gene encodes CDR1 MDHEN and CDR2 SYDVKM. The V end was cut by 7 bases, the J end by 2 bases, with 12 bases between. The CDR3 spells CASTQGSTYEQYF. The CDR3, as DNA: TGTGCCAGCACCCAGGGTTCTACCTACGAGCAGTACTTC. The variable domain in full, with the rest retrieved from reference TRBV28 and TRBJ2-7, is DVKVTQSSRYLVKRTGEKVFLECVQDMDHENMFWYRQDPGLGLRLIYFSYDVKMKEKGDIPEGYSVSREKKERFSLILESASTNQTSMYLCASTQGSTYEQYFGPGTRLTVT.

This chain joins TRBV7-2 and TRBJ2-7, with 8 bases aligning to TRBD2. Germline CDR1 and CDR2: SGHTA and FQGNSA. Losses at the gene ends were 0 bases for V and 3 bases for J; bases not matched to a gene: 7. The CDR3 loop spans 16 amino acids. This CDR3 reads CASSLAGSGNLYEQYF. DNA of the CDR3: TGTGCCAGCAGCTTAGCGGGTAGCGGGAATCTCTACGAGCAGTACTTC.

This chain connects TRBV5-1 to TRBJ2-2; 8 bases are shared with TRBD2. J was trimmed by 1 base and V by 3 bases; bases with no gene match: 5. The CDR3 consists of 16 residues. The germline gives CDR1 SGHRS, CDR2 YFSETQ. CDR3 nucleotides: TGCGCCAGCAGCTCCTCTAGCGGGCTGAACACCGGGGAGCTGTTTTTT. As protein: CASSSSSGLNTGELFF.

The chain is built from TRBV7-2 and TRBJ1-1, with D perhaps TRBD1 (5 bases). The CDR3 contains 14 residues. Germline V gene lookup returns CDR1 SGHTA and CDR2 FQGNSA. V shed 4 bases and J shed 5 bases, with 14 bases lying between them. The CDR3 is CASSSPGFRTEAFF. The DNA of the CDR3 is TGTGCCAGCAGCTCTCCAGGGTTTAGGACTGAAGCTTTCTTT.

The CDR3 DNA sequence: TGTGCCAGCAGCCAAGATCGGGGGGCCGGTAATGAAAAACTGTTTTTT. Protein: CASSQDRGAGNEKLFF. The chain combines TRBV7-2 with TRBJ1-4, with D possibly TRBD1 on 6 matching bases. This CDR3 has 16 residues. Germline CDR1 and CDR2: SGHTA and FQGNSA. V lost 5 bases and J lost 4, with 17 bases in between. The full variable domain, rest sourced from reference TRBV7-2 and TRBJ1-4, is GAGVSQSPSNKVTEKGKDVELRCDPISGHTALYWYRQSLGQGLEFLIYFQGNSAPDKSGLPSDRFSAERTGGSVSTLTIQRTQQEDSAVYLCASSQDRGAGNEKLFFGSGTQLSVL.

The V call is TRBV7-9, the J call TRBJ2-1, with 8 bases identical to TRBD2. The CDR3 covers 10 residues. Germline CDR1 and CDR2: SEHNR and FQNEAQ (reference sequence). Germline trimming cut 11 bases from V and 8 bases from J; bases unmatched to any gene: 2. The CDR3 reads CAPGGDEQFF. DNA of the CDR3: TGTGCCCCCGGGGGGGATGAGCAGTTCTTC.